This T cell receptor (beta chain) was observed in a study of blood T cell repertoires in COVID-19 (dated by TCRdb to the early 2020s). A note on the overall study: Samples from collaborators originated in the United States, Italy and Spain and spanned both the acute and convalescent phases of COVID-19. The prospective study material was composed of cDNA or gDNA derived from T cells, B-cell-depleted T cells, or PBMCs. Where available, HLA class I and class II types were taken from metadata supplied by the sample provider and were not determined by assay-based typing. The repertoires were released in a freely available public database intended as a resource for research on the immune response to SARS-CoV-2. Nearly every sample came with metadata listing a de-identified subject ID, COVID-19 status, age in years and sex. Deeply sampled blood TCRbeta repertoires from subjects exposed to, actively infected with, or recovered from COVID-19 were included in the dataset. Samples came from the ongoing ImmuneRACE study (first 160 participants) plus 1,254 subjects from 6 global collaborators.

Whole blood was collected in K2EDTA tubes by collaborating institutions according to the institutions' own protocols. For TCRbeta analysis, collaborators shipped samples in one of three forms: frozen whole blood, isolated PBMCs, or DNA extracted from either of those sample types. Including cysteine and phenylalanine, the CDR3 has 16 amino acids. Of all the DNA, just the CDR3 is kept, 48 bases in frame from base 1. V ends up 4 bases short and J 6 bases short, with an unmatched junction base count of 7. CDR1 and CDR2, per the germline V gene, are SGHVS and FQNEAQ. The immunoSEQ Assay, a bias-controlled multiplex PCR, was used to amplify TCRbeta CDR3 regions from genomic DNA. In the paper's pipeline: Within the assay, amplification of reference gene primers was used to estimate how many nucleated cells each sample contained. To quantify the absolute abundance of each unique TCRbeta CDR3 rearrangement, sequence reads were collapsed and filtered. For each sample, productive Simpson clonality was calculated by taking the square root of Simpson's diversity index across productive rearrangements. TCRdb took over this immuneACCESS table, retaining in-frame rearrangements with V and J assigned. Such tables are incomplete; in checked studies, under half of the missing clones stem from an unresolved V gene, and the remainder is unexplained. The V and J calls and clone size were taken over from that table, and D and trimming were inferred from the DNA. This sample comprises around 500,000 clones, approximately 83% of them detected only once. The ten largest clonotypes hold about 3% of the sample.

The full study reports these points: The amount of clinical and demographic metadata varied by source and participant and was provided uncurated.

In the case of this clone: It has no known antigen specificity. The record has no base qualities; no much larger clone is one base away.

Recombination linked TRBV7-8 to TRBJ2-1, and 12 junction bases match TRBD2. This TCR derives from a human donor in a cohort sampled during active COVID-19. Sample: peripheral blood. The CDR3 region reads CASSSMTSGRINEQFF. The bases read TGTGCCAGCAGCTCCATGACTAGCGGGAGAATCAATGAGCAGTTCTTC.